This T cell receptor (beta chain) was captured in a study of CD8 T cells in ankylosing spondylitis. This CDR3 is built from 13 residues. Germline V lookup: CDR1 MDHEN, CDR2 SYDVKM. Unmatched junction bases numbered 8, after V lost 6 bases and J lost 7 bases. Study-level results: Apparently characteristic of ankylosing spondylitis blood was a TCR beta motif (about eight highly homologous variants). There was reportedly significant enrichment of clones that were disease-linked in matched ankylosing spondylitis synovial fluid.

With regard to this clonotype: Its target is not known.

One entry per CDR3 protein, called by TCRdb with MiXCR from the 5' RACE reads. This table holds about 460,000 distinct CDR3 sequences, less than 6% found once. V gene TRBV28 combines with J gene TRBJ1-1; TRBD1 aligns across 7 bases. The source of this sequence is a male donor with ankylosing spondylitis. Material: blood, either unsorted or a sorted T cell fraction (not recorded which). CDR3 in amino acids: CASRETGFGEAFF. For the CDR3, the DNA is TGTGCCAGCAGAGAGACAGGGTTCGGTGAAGCTTTCTTT.